These T cell receptor beta chains were read from a single sample in a study of persistence of HIV-infected CD4 T cells. Sequencing was performed with immunoSEQ multiplex PCR; in TCRdb, only in-frame clones are kept and a portion is missing. The top ten clones hold approximately 2% of a sample with about 20,000 clones, 65% of them seen once. These receptors' targets are unknown. The sequenced sample was CD4+ T cells sorted from PBMCs after roughly 18-hour stimulation, obtained from a patient who received antiretroviral therapy. All receptors derive from an adult woman with HIV who was CMV-seropositive. The CDR3 runs from the conserved cysteine through the conserved F or W. A D gene is named only where the DNA matches it firmly. Part of the rows lack a size; the others show once, few, many or a class for expanded clones.

d_gene: .; abundance: .; v_gene: TRBV9; j_gene: TRBJ1-2; CDR3aa: CASSVAAQGSGYTF; CDR3nt: TGTGCCAGCAGCGTAGCAGCACAGGGAAGCGGCTACACCTTC
d_gene: .; abundance: few; v_gene: TRBV30; j_gene: TRBJ1-2; CDR3aa: CAWSVGQGNGYTF; CDR3nt: TGTGCCTGGAGTGTCGGTCAGGGTAATGGCTACACCTTC
d_gene: TRBD1; abundance: .; v_gene: TRBV7-3; j_gene: TRBJ1-3; CDR3aa: CASSLTPDRGNTIYF; CDR3nt: TGTGCCAGCAGCTTAACGCCGGACAGGGGAAACACCATATATTTT
d_gene: .; abundance: .; v_gene: TRBV7-9; j_gene: TRBJ1-4; CDR3aa: CASSRQAHDEKLFF; CDR3nt: TGTGCCAGCAGCCGACAGGCGCACGATGAAAAACTGTTTTTT
d_gene: .; abundance: .; v_gene: TRBV9; j_gene: TRBJ2-2; CDR3aa: CASSVGGGYTGELFF; CDR3nt: TGTGCCAGCAGCGTAGGAGGGGGATACACCGGGGAGCTGTTTTTT
d_gene: .; abundance: .; v_gene: TRBV4-2; j_gene: TRBJ1-5; CDR3aa: CASSQGRDQPQHF; CDR3nt: TGTGCCAGCAGCCAAGGGAGGGATCAGCCCCAGCATTTT
d_gene: TRBD1; abundance: once; v_gene: TRBV30; j_gene: TRBJ1-6; CDR3aa: CAWTGQGAGSPLHF; CDR3nt: TGTGCCTGGACGGGACAGGGGGCTGGATCACCCCTCCACTTT
d_gene: TRBD1; abundance: .; v_gene: TRBV14; j_gene: TRBJ2-5; CDR3aa: CASSQDRGLLETQYF; CDR3nt: TGTGCCAGCAGCCAAGACAGGGGGCTTCTAGAGACCCAGTACTTC
d_gene: .; abundance: few; v_gene: TRBV6-5; j_gene: TRBJ1-2; CDR3aa: CASRPGGEDGYTF; CDR3nt: TGTGCCAGCAGGCCGGGTGGAGAAGATGGCTACACCTTC
d_gene: .; abundance: .; v_gene: TRBV10-3; j_gene: TRBJ2-2; CDR3aa: CAISESSYRDTGELFF; CDR3nt: TGTGCCATCAGTGAGTCATCGTACAGGGACACCGGGGAGCTGTTTTTT
d_gene: TRBD2; abundance: .; v_gene: TRBV3-1/TRBV3-2; j_gene: TRBJ2-1; CDR3aa: CASSPRTSGGPYNEQFF; CDR3nt: TGTGCCAGCAGCCCAAGGACTAGCGGGGGGCCGTACAATGAGCAGTTCTTC
d_gene: .; abundance: few; v_gene: TRBV30; j_gene: TRBJ2-5; CDR3aa: CAWRKLLYQETQYF; CDR3nt: TGTGCCTGGAGGAAACTTTTGTACCAAGAGACCCAGTACTTC
d_gene: .; abundance: .; v_gene: TRBV7-2; j_gene: TRBJ1-2; CDR3aa: CASSVTSGTPLDGYTF; CDR3nt: TGTGCCAGCAGCGTAACCTCCGGGACCCCGCTGGATGGCTACACCTTC
d_gene: .; abundance: few; v_gene: TRBV19; j_gene: TRBJ1-5; CDR3aa: CASSEGRDQPQHF; CDR3nt: TGTGCCAGTAGTGAGGGCCGAGATCAGCCCCAGCATTTT
d_gene: .; abundance: .; v_gene: TRBV30; j_gene: TRBJ1-5; CDR3aa: CAWTPGRGQPQHF; CDR3nt: TGTGCCTGGACTCCTGGTCGAGGCCAGCCCCAGCATTTT
d_gene: TRBD1; abundance: few; v_gene: TRBV7-8; j_gene: TRBJ1-5; CDR3aa: CASSPMGGQAGQPQHF; CDR3nt: TGTGCCAGCAGCCCCATGGGTGGACAGGCAGGTCAGCCCCAGCATTTT
d_gene: .; abundance: .; v_gene: TRBV28; j_gene: TRBJ2-7; CDR3aa: CASGGYRYVYEQYF; CDR3nt: TGTGCCAGCGGGGGATACCGCTATGTGTACGAGCAGTACTTC
d_gene: .; abundance: .; v_gene: TRBV9; j_gene: TRBJ1-1; CDR3aa: CASSVRLGLGDTEAFF; CDR3nt: TGTGCCAGCAGCGTTCGGTTGGGATTGGGGGACACTGAAGCTTTCTTT
d_gene: .; abundance: .; v_gene: TRBV5-1; j_gene: TRBJ1-1; CDR3aa: CASSSRGQQNTEAFF; CDR3nt: TGCGCCAGCAGCTCTCGCGGACAGCAGAACACTGAAGCTTTCTTT
d_gene: TRBD1; abundance: .; v_gene: TRBV5-4; j_gene: TRBJ2-1; CDR3aa: CASSPNTGQAYNEQFF; CDR3nt: TGTGCCAGCAGCCCCAATACGGGACAGGCCTACAATGAGCAGTTCTTC
d_gene: .; abundance: once; v_gene: TRBV2; j_gene: TRBJ1-1; CDR3aa: CASSPRRIMNTEAFF; CDR3nt: TGTGCCAGCAGTCCCCGGCGGATCATGAACACTGAAGCTTTCTTT
d_gene: TRBD1; abundance: .; v_gene: TRBV5-6; j_gene: TRBJ1-5; CDR3aa: CASSLWDREQPQHF; CDR3nt: TGTGCCAGCAGCTTGTGGGACAGGGAACAGCCCCAGCATTTT
d_gene: .; abundance: .; v_gene: TRBV4-1; j_gene: TRBJ1-1; CDR3aa: CASSPGTVNTEAFF; CDR3nt: TGCGCCAGCAGCCCCGGGACTGTGAACACTGAAGCTTTCTTT
d_gene: .; abundance: .; v_gene: TRBV19; j_gene: TRBJ1-2; CDR3aa: CASSKRHHVTDMTGYTF; CDR3nt: TGTGCCAGTAGTAAGCGACATCACGTCACGGATATGACGGGCTACACCTTC
d_gene: .; abundance: .; v_gene: TRBV5-1; j_gene: TRBJ2-2; CDR3aa: CASSLFSRDTGELFF; CDR3nt: TGCGCCAGCAGCTTATTCTCTAGGGACACCGGGGAGCTGTTTTTT
d_gene: TRBD1; abundance: .; v_gene: TRBV5-4; j_gene: TRBJ1-4; CDR3aa: CASSPRTGGSEKLFF; CDR3nt: TGTGCCAGCAGCCCTAGGACAGGGGGGAGTGAAAAACTGTTTTTT
d_gene: TRBD1; abundance: few; v_gene: TRBV10-1; j_gene: TRBJ1-1; CDR3aa: CASSDPGTGKAFF; CDR3nt: TGCGCCAGCAGTGACCCTGGGACAGGGAAAGCTTTCTTT
d_gene: TRBD2; abundance: .; v_gene: TRBV7-3; j_gene: TRBJ2-1; CDR3aa: CASSFLPGLGNNEQFF; CDR3nt: TGTGCCAGCAGCTTCCTCCCCGGACTAGGGAACAATGAGCAGTTCTTC
d_gene: .; abundance: .; v_gene: TRBV10-3; j_gene: TRBJ1-2; CDR3aa: CAGSRGPTGTDYGYTF; CDR3nt: TGTGCCGGCAGCCGGGGCCCCACAGGGACGGACTATGGCTACACCTTC
d_gene: .; abundance: once; v_gene: TRBV6-5; j_gene: TRBJ2-2; CDR3aa: CASTQGPNTGELFF; CDR3nt: TGTGCCAGCACCCAGGGACCGAACACCGGGGAGCTGTTTTTT
d_gene: .; abundance: .; v_gene: TRBV3-1/TRBV3-2; j_gene: TRBJ2-3; CDR3aa: CASSQAGALTDTQYF; CDR3nt: TGTGCCAGCAGCCAAGCGGGGGCCCTCACAGATACGCAGTATTTT
d_gene: .; abundance: .; v_gene: TRBV5-1; j_gene: TRBJ1-4; CDR3aa: CASSLSSSTNEKLFF; CDR3nt: TGCGCCAGCAGCTTGAGTAGCTCAACTAATGAAAAACTGTTTTTT
d_gene: .; abundance: .; v_gene: TRBV12-3/TRBV12-4; j_gene: TRBJ2-2; CDR3aa: CASERRGTGELFF; CDR3nt: TGTGCCAGCGAGCGGCGGGGCACCGGGGAGCTGTTTTTT
d_gene: .; abundance: .; v_gene: TRBV9; j_gene: TRBJ1-3; CDR3aa: CASSVALGGSGNTIYF; CDR3nt: TGTGCCAGCAGCGTAGCTCTTGGGGGCTCTGGAAACACCATATATTTT
d_gene: .; abundance: medium-sized; v_gene: TRBV10-3; j_gene: TRBJ2-1; CDR3aa: CAISESEYNEQFF; CDR3nt: TGTGCCATCAGTGAGTCGGAGTACAATGAGCAGTTCTTC
d_gene: TRBD2; abundance: once; v_gene: TRBV19; j_gene: TRBJ2-7; CDR3aa: CASSIRYERGWSYEQYF; CDR3nt: TGTGCCAGTAGTATAAGGTACGAGCGGGGTTGGTCCTACGAGCAGTACTTC
d_gene: TRBD1; abundance: .; v_gene: TRBV6-2/TRBV6-3; j_gene: TRBJ2-6; CDR3aa: CASSPRTGGLSGANVLTF; CDR3nt: TGTGCCAGCAGTCCACGGACAGGGGGCTTGTCTGGGGCCAACGTCCTGACTTTC
d_gene: .; abundance: .; v_gene: TRBV14; j_gene: TRBJ2-3; CDR3aa: CASSQAPLWSTDTQYF; CDR3nt: TGTGCCAGCAGCCAAGCCCCATTGTGGAGCACAGATACGCAGTATTTT
d_gene: .; abundance: .; v_gene: TRBV7-9; j_gene: TRBJ1-1; CDR3aa: CASSLDQGNTEAFF; CDR3nt: TGTGCCAGCAGCTTAGATCAGGGGAACACTGAAGCTTTCTTT
d_gene: .; abundance: .; v_gene: TRBV7-2; j_gene: TRBJ1-1; CDR3aa: CASSIGRNTEAFF; CDR3nt: TGTGCCAGCAGTATAGGACGGAACACTGAAGCTTTCTTT
d_gene: TRBD1; abundance: .; v_gene: TRBV3-1/TRBV3-2; j_gene: TRBJ1-2; CDR3aa: CASSQMDRVGYTF; CDR3nt: TGTGCCAGCAGCCAAATGGACAGGGTTGGCTACACCTTC
d_gene: .; abundance: once; v_gene: TRBV3-1/TRBV3-2; j_gene: TRBJ1-1; CDR3aa: CASSHPTGPTEAFF; CDR3nt: TGTGCCAGCAGCCATCCTACAGGGCCCACTGAAGCTTTCTTT
d_gene: TRBD1; abundance: few; v_gene: TRBV6-5; j_gene: TRBJ1-6; CDR3aa: CASNRDRPRNSPLHF; CDR3nt: TGTGCCAGCAACCGGGACAGGCCGAGGAATTCACCCCTCCACTTT
d_gene: .; abundance: .; v_gene: TRBV9; j_gene: TRBJ2-3; CDR3aa: CASSEGPTSTDTQYF; CDR3nt: TGTGCCAGCAGCGAGGGGCCAACTTCCACAGATACGCAGTATTTT
d_gene: TRBD1; abundance: once; v_gene: TRBV5-1; j_gene: TRBJ1-3; CDR3aa: CASSPGQASGNTIYF; CDR3nt: TGCGCCAGCAGCCCTGGACAGGCTTCTGGAAACACCATATATTTT
d_gene: TRBD2; abundance: once; v_gene: TRBV13; j_gene: TRBJ2-2; CDR3aa: CASSSRRWLAGTNTGELFF; CDR3nt: TGTGCCAGCAGCTCAAGGAGGTGGCTAGCGGGTACGAACACCGGGGAGCTGTTTTTT
d_gene: .; abundance: .; v_gene: TRBV19; j_gene: TRBJ2-5; CDR3aa: CASSNRDFVYQETQYF; CDR3nt: TGTGCCAGTAGTAACCGGGACTTTGTGTACCAAGAGACCCAGTACTTC
d_gene: TRBD2; abundance: .; v_gene: TRBV14; j_gene: TRBJ2-3; CDR3aa: CASSQLAGGSRTQYF; CDR3nt: TGTGCCAGCAGCCAGCTAGCGGGGGGTTCGAGGACGCAGTATTTT
d_gene: .; abundance: few; v_gene: TRBV2; j_gene: TRBJ1-2; CDR3aa: CASSVGGLTGGYTF; CDR3nt: TGTGCCAGCAGTGTTGGCGGGCTAACAGGTGGCTACACCTTC
d_gene: TRBD1; abundance: few; v_gene: TRBV2; j_gene: TRBJ1-1; CDR3aa: CASSRIGDSLNTEAFF; CDR3nt: TGTGCCAGCAGCCGAATTGGGGACAGTTTAAACACTGAAGCTTTCTTT